Ten or more counts support the clone carrying this T cell receptor beta chain. This sample was taken from a study of T cells after yellow fever vaccination. TCRdb ran MiXCR on the 5' RACE reads and lists one entry per CDR3 protein. The profile shows about 50,000 distinct CDR3 sequences, about 5% of them singletons. The clonotype originates from a man aged 18 to 29 who received the YFV17D yellow fever vaccine. Sequences were derived from PBMCs, either bulk or a sorted T-cell subset (CD4+, CD8+, memory, or dextramer-sorted; not recorded which), sampled on the day of the yellow fever booster vaccination.

The CDR3 DNA reads as TGTGCCAGCAGTTCCGCGGGGACTAATGAAAAACTGTTTTTT. Translated, it gives CASSSAGTNEKLFF. V is TRBV12-3 or TRBV12-4 and J is TRBJ1-4, with D hard to call. The V and J ends lost 4 bases and 2 bases respectively, with 8 bases between them. This CDR3 is built from 14 residues.